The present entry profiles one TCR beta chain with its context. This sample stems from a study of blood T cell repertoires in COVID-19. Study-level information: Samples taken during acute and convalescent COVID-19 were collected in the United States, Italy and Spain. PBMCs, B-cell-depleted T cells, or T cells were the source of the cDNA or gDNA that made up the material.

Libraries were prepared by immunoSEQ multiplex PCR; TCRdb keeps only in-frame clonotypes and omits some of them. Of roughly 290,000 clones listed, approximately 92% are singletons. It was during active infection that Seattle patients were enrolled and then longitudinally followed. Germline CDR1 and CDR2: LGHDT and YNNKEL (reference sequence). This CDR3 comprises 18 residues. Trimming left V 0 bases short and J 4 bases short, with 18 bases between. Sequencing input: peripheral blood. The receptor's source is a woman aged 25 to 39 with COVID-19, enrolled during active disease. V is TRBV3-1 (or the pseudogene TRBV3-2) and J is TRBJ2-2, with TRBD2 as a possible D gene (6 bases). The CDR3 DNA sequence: TGTGCCAGCAGCCAAGATCTTTGGGCCTCGGAGGGCACCGGGGAGCTGTTTTTT. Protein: CASSQDLWASEGTGELFF.